A single sample gave rise to the 12 T cell receptor beta chains below, sequenced in a study of long-term antiretroviral therapy in people with HIV. The run of the v3.0 immunoSEQ assay was at survey level. The repertoire was sequenced with immunoSEQ multiplex PCR; TCRdb's copy has only in-frame clones and lacks some. This table holds tens of thousands of clones, roughly 80% found once. The sequencing used unsorted PBMCs, collected 1.1 years before starting antiretroviral therapy. All receptors come from a woman aged 25-40 years with HIV.

This clone has only a few counts. The chain is built from TRBV7-9 and TRBJ1-2, with a tentative D call TRBD1 (5 bases). Between the trimmed V and J ends, which lost 5 bases and 6 bases, there was a span of 22 bases. This CDR3 is built from 16 residues. Germline V gives CDR1 SEHNR, CDR2 FQNEAQ (reference sequence). Here the CDR3 DNA reads TGTGCCAGCAGCACAGTACTGGGACTCCCACAGGATGGCTACACCTTC. Its protein is CASSTVLGLPQDGYTF.

The CDR3: CASSVVPSAEAFF. The CDR3 DNA follows: TGTGCCAGCAGCGTAGTGCCGTCGGCTGAAGCTTTCTTT. The chain couples TRBV9 to TRBJ1-1, with no clear D. The CDR3 totals 13 residues. Per the germline V gene, CDR1 is SGDLS and CDR2 is YYNGEE. The ends were cut back, 0 bases at V and 6 bases at J, with 9 bases in the middle.

The chain employs TRBV5-4 and TRBJ2-3; perhaps TRBD1 as D (6 bases). The CDR3 length is 16 residues. The germline CDR1 and CDR2 sequences are SGHNT and YYREEE (reference sequence). Trimming stripped 2 bases from V and 4 bases from J, with 17 bases between. The CDR3 is CASSLPAGVSSDTQYF. The CDR3 DNA reads as TGTGCCAGCAGCTTACCGGCAGGGGTGAGCTCAGATACGCAGTATTTT. Drawing the rest from reference TRBV5-4 and TRBJ2-3, the complete variable domain is ETGVTQSPTHLIKTRGQQVTLRCSSQSGHNTVSWYQQALGQGPQFIFQYYREEENGRGNFPPRFSGLQFPNYSSELNVNALELDDSALYLCASSLPAGVSSDTQYFGPGTRLTVL.

V gene TRBV4-2 combines with J gene TRBJ1-3; 7 bases match TRBD1. Trimming removed 1 base from V and 2 bases from J; junction bases left unmatched: 8. Germline V lookup: CDR1 LGHNA, CDR2 YNFKEQ. This CDR3 is built from 17 residues. CDR3 nucleotide sequence: TGTGCCAGCAGCCAAGCTCGAACAGGGGCCACTGGAAACACCATATATTTT. This encodes CASSQARTGATGNTIYF.

The sample holds one count of this clone. This chain joins TRBV2 and TRBJ2-6; no firm D call. Per the germline V gene, CDR1 is SNHLY and CDR2 is FYNNEI. The CDR3 consists of 14 residues. V was clipped by 4 bases and J by 3 bases, with 7 bases between them. CDR3 sequence reads: CASSGRSGANVLTF. The CDR3 region has the DNA TGTGCCAGCAGTGGAAGGAGTGGGGCCAACGTCCTGACTTTC.

The chain has TRBV30 and TRBJ2-7; D unresolved. Germline-derived CDR1 and CDR2 are GTSNPN and SVGIG (reference sequence). V lost 0 bases and J 2 bases, leaving 8 bases between the germline ends. This CDR3 has 13 residues. CDR3 protein: CAWSVDTTYEQYV. DNA of the CDR3: TGTGCCTGGAGTGTCGACACTACCTACGAGCAGTACGTC.

The genes are TRBV7-9 and TRBJ2-1; TRBD2 aligns across 8 bases. The junction had 8 bases not matched to a gene; V was cut back by 4 bases and J by 3 bases. The CDR3 totals 16 residues. Germline V CDR1 and CDR2: SEHNR, FQNEAQ (reference sequence). The CDR3 protein is CASSSTNSGDYNEQFF. CDR3 bases: TGTGCCAGCAGCTCCACAAATAGCGGGGACTACAATGAGCAGTTCTTC.

V usage is TRBV6-6 and J usage is TRBJ2-5, with a tentative D call TRBD1 (6 bases). The germline V gene has CDR1 MNHNY and CDR2 SVGAGI (reference sequence). V was pared by 6 bases and J by 2 bases, with 13 bases between. The CDR3 is 14 amino acids. DNA of the CDR3: TGTGCCAGCAGAGGACAGTTTGGTCAAGAGACCCAGTACTTC. It specifies CASRGQFGQETQYF.

This chain connects TRBV4-1 to TRBJ1-1; D is ambiguous. With 6 bases removed from V and 7 bases from J, the gap between germline ends came to 6 bases. Germline V gene lookup returns CDR1 MGHRA and CDR2 YSYEKL. The CDR3 consists of 10 residues. The CDR3 loop is CASRYSEAFF. The DNA for the CDR3 is TGCGCCAGCAGGTACAGTGAAGCTTTCTTT.

The gene calls are TRBV7-2 and TRBJ2-3, with 11 bases aligning to TRBD2. V was clipped by 5 bases and J by 4 bases; unmatched bases: 5. Germline V gene data show CDR1 as SGHTA and CDR2 as FQGNSA. There are 15 residues in the CDR3. CDR3 region: CASSQTSGEADTQYF. The CDR3 region has the DNA TGTGCCAGCAGCCAGACTAGCGGGGAGGCAGATACGCAGTATTTT.

Written as DNA, the CDR3 is TGCAGCGTGATTCTTGGGAGAACTAGCGCCGGGGAGCTGTTTTTT. Amino acid sequence: CSVILGRTSAGELFF. The genes are TRBV29-1 and TRBJ2-2, with 7 bases aligning to TRBD2. The V gene end was trimmed by 6 bases and the J gene end by 6 bases; junction bases not matched to a gene: 13. The CDR3 covers 15 residues. Germline V gene lookup returns CDR1 SQVTM and CDR2 ANQGSEA.

This clone showed up just once. The chain is built from TRBV7-2 and TRBJ1-1, with D hard to call. The V gene lost 7 bases and the J gene lost 5 bases, with 20 bases spanning the gap. This CDR3 is built from 15 residues. In germline, CDR1 is SGHTA, CDR2 FQGNSA. This chain's CDR3 is CASIQRHLVGTEAFF. The CDR3 bases are TGTGCCAGCATCCAGCGTCATTTGGTGGGGACTGAAGCTTTCTTT.